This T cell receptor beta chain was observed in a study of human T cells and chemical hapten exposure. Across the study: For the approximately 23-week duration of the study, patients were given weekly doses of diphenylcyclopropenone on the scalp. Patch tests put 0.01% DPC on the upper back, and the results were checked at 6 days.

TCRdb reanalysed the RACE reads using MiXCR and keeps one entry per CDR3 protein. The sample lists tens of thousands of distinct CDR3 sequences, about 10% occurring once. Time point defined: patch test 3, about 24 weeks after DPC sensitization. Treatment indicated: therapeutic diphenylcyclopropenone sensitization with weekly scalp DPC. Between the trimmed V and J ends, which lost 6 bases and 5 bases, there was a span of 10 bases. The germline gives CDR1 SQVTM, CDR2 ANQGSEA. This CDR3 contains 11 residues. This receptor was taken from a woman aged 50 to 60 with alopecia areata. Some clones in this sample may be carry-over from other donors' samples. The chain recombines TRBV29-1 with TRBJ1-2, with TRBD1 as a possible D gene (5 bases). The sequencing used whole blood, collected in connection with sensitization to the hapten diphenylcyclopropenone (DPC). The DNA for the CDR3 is TGCAGCGTCCCATGGGGGTATGGCTACACCTTC. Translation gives CSVPWGYGYTF.